These 24 T cell receptor beta chains came from one sample sequenced in a study of blood T cell repertoires in COVID-19. This table comes from immunoSEQ multiplex PCR, and its TCRdb copy is limited to in-frame clones, with some not included. The sample has 250,000 to 400,000 clones, roughly 90% seen once. The sequencing sample was made of PBMCs or T cells enriched from blood (not recorded which). The receptor source for this set is a man in his sixties who had recovered from COVID-19.

The V and J genes are TRBV10-1 and TRBJ1-1; D is unresolved. There are 15 residues in the CDR3. V was pared by 3 bases and J by 0 bases, with 11 bases between. Per the germline V gene, CDR1 is WNHNN and CDR2 is SYGVQD (reference sequence). The CDR3 nucleotides read TGCGCCAGCAGTGACGGTCACTTCATGAACACTGAAGCTTTCTTT. It encodes CASSDGHFMNTEAFF.

The chain joins TRBV7-2 to TRBJ1-2; D remains ambiguous. The ends were cut back, 0 bases at V and 5 bases at J, with 7 bases in the middle. CDR3 length: 13 amino acids. Germline V gene sequence: CDR1 SGHTA, CDR2 FQGNSA. The CDR3 is CASSLAMRYGYTF. DNA of the CDR3: TGTGCCAGCAGCTTAGCCATGAGGTATGGCTACACCTTC.

This chain uses TRBV12-5 with TRBJ2-3; 7 bases are a match to TRBD1. The length of the CDR3 is 18 residues. The junction had 9 bases not matched to a gene; V was cut back by 0 bases and J by 0 bases. Germline CDR1 LGHNT, CDR2 FRNRAP. This CDR3 is CASGLVATAGGSTDTQYF. CDR3 sequence (DNA): TGTGCTAGTGGTTTGGTAGCGACGGCAGGGGGTAGCACAGATACGCAGTATTTT. Using reference TRBV12-5 and TRBJ2-3 for the parts outside the CDR3, the full variable domain is DARVTQTPRHKVTEMGQEVTMRCQPILGHNTVFWYRQTMMQGLELLAYFRNRAPLDDSGMPKDRFSAEMPDATLATLKIQPSEPRDSAVYFCASGLVATAGGSTDTQYFGPGTRLTVL.

Only a few counts were recorded for this clone. J is TRBJ2-2 and V is TRBV30; D not resolved. V lost 5 bases and J 3 bases, leaving 16 bases between the germline ends. Germline V lookup: CDR1 GTSNPN, CDR2 SVGIG (reference sequence). The CDR3 has 15 residues. The CDR3 loop is CAWERNGFDTGELFF. CDR3 DNA sequence: TGTGCCTGGGAAAGGAACGGGTTCGACACCGGGGAGCTGTTTTTT.

CDR3 residues: CSGTGAGGNTEAFF. The CDR3 DNA sequence: TGCAGCGGCACAGGGGCCGGCGGTAACACTGAAGCTTTCTTT. This chain connects TRBV29-1 to TRBJ1-1; TRBD1 matches 7 bases. The CDR3 sequence is 14 residues long. Germline V lookup: CDR1 SQVTM, CDR2 ANQGSEA. The ends lost 7 bases at V and 2 bases at J; junction bases unmatched: 10.

The rearrangement uses TRBV3-1 (or the pseudogene TRBV3-2) and TRBJ1-2; perhaps TRBD1 as D (6 bases). The CDR3 runs 14 residues. The germline V gene encodes CDR1 LGHDT and CDR2 YNNKEL (reference sequence). V lost 2 bases to trimming and J lost 4 bases, with 11 bases between them. CDR3 coding DNA: TGTGCCAGCAGCCAAATGGGGGCCCCCTATGGCTACACCTTC. Translation: CASSQMGAPYGYTF.

The gene calls are TRBV29-1 and TRBJ2-7; 7 bases are shared with TRBD2. CDR3 length: 13 residues. The germline V gene encodes CDR1 SQVTM and CDR2 ANQGSEA. Trimming cost V 5 bases and J 4 bases; bases outside gene matches: 8. This CDR3 reads CSVLGGSAYEQYF. CDR3 coding DNA: TGCAGCGTTCTAGGCGGGAGTGCGTACGAGCAGTACTTC.

This clone has a single count. This sequence joins TRBV12-5 and TRBJ1-5; 7 nucleotides line up with TRBD1. This CDR3 is built from 15 residues. Germline trimming cut 7 bases from V and 7 bases from J; bases unmatched to any gene: 13. The germline gives CDR1 LGHNT, CDR2 FRNRAP. CDR3 residues: CASALDREGGQPQHF. The CDR3 DNA reads TGTGCTAGTGCCCTAGACAGGGAAGGAGGACAGCCCCAGCATTTT.

A single count supports this clone. The chain combines TRBV24-1 with TRBJ2-1; 10 bases are shared with TRBD2. This CDR3 region has 16 residues. Germline V gene sequence: CDR1 KGHDR, CDR2 SFDVKD. Unmatched junction bases numbered 3, after V lost 2 bases and J lost 3 bases. The DNA for the CDR3 is TGTGCCACCAGTGATTCGGGACTAGCGCTCTACAATGAGCAGTTCTTC. Translated, it gives CATSDSGLALYNEQFF.

The sample holds a few counts of this clone. The CDR3 bases are TGTGCCAGTAGTACCAAAGACAGGGGAGACAATCAGCCCCAGCATTTT. This gives the protein CASSTKDRGDNQPQHF. The rearrangement uses TRBV19 and TRBJ1-5, with 8 bases fitting TRBD1. The germline gives CDR1 LNHDA, CDR2 SQIVND (reference sequence). Unmatched junction bases numbered 8, after V lost 4 bases and J lost 3 bases. This CDR3 region has 16 residues.

The chain employs TRBV7-9 and TRBJ2-1; weak D call: TRBD1 (5 bases). Looked up from germline, CDR1 is SEHNR and CDR2 is FQNEAQ (reference sequence). Trimming removed 5 bases from V and 7 bases from J, with 12 bases in between. This CDR3 contains 13 residues. CDR3 amino acids: CASSEQGRNEQFF. CDR3 nucleotide sequence: TGTGCCAGCAGCGAGCAGGGTAGGAATGAGCAGTTCTTC. Variable domain in full (rest from reference TRBV7-9 and TRBJ2-1): DTGVSQNPRHKITKRGQNVTFRCDPISEHNRLYWYRQTLGQGPEFLTYFQNEAQLEKSRLLSDRFSAERPKGSFSTLEIQRTEQGDSAMYLCASSEQGRNEQFFGPGTRLTVL.

CDR3 region: CASRPSGGAVTDTQYF. The DNA of the CDR3 is TGTGCCAGCAGGCCTAGCGGGGGGGCCGTGACAGATACGCAGTATTTT. The rearrangement joins TRBV2 to TRBJ2-3, with 12 bases identical to TRBD2. CDR3 length: 16 residues. The germline V gene encodes CDR1 SNHLY and CDR2 FYNNEI. V trimming: 6 bases; J trimming: 3 bases; junction bases outside the gene matches: 7.

The rearrangement joins TRBV6-5 to TRBJ2-7; a possible D gene is TRBD1 (6 bases). Trimming removed 6 bases from V and 3 bases from J, with 9 bases in between. Looked up from germline, CDR1 is MNHEY and CDR2 is SVGAGI. The CDR3 length is 12 residues. CDR3 sequence: CASSQGHYEQYF. As DNA, the CDR3 is TGTGCCAGCAGCCAGGGGCACTACGAGCAGTACTTC.

In DNA, the CDR3 is TGTGCCAGCAGCCCTGACCCGACTAGCGGGAGGTACGAGCAGTACTTC. Translating it yields CASSPDPTSGRYEQYF. The V gene is TRBV7-3, the J gene TRBJ2-7; TRBD2 matches 13 bases. Losses at the gene ends were 5 bases for V and 4 bases for J; bases not matched to a gene: 8. CDR3 length: 16 amino acids. CDR1 is SGHTA, CDR2 FQGTGA, per germline. The full variable domain, in which reference TRBV7-3 and TRBJ2-7 provide the parts outside the CDR3, is GAGVSQTPSNKVTEKGKYVELRCDPISGHTALYWYRQSLGQGPEFLIYFQGTGAADDSGLPNDRFFAVRPEGSVSTLKIQRTERGDSAVYLCASSPDPTSGRYEQYFGPGTRLTVT.

This chain links TRBV19 with TRBJ2-5; D might be TRBD1 (6 bases). The V and J ends lost 3 bases and 5 bases respectively, with 19 bases between them. The CDR3 has 16 residues. Germline CDR1 LNHDA, CDR2 SQIVND (reference sequence). The CDR3 sequence is CASSMFGTPGRETQYF. The CDR3 DNA follows: TGTGCCAGTAGTATGTTTGGGACACCCGGTCGGGAGACCCAGTACTTC.

Regarding this clone: Other DNA sequences within the sample encode an identical CDR3. The CDR3 loop reads CASSQVGDRGYYGYTF. The CDR3 DNA reads TGCGCCAGCAGCCAAGTTGGAGACAGGGGGTACTATGGCTACACCTTC. This chain uses TRBV4-3 with TRBJ1-2, with 9 nucleotides matching TRBD1. This CDR3 comprises 16 residues. CDR1 LGHNA and CDR2 YSLEER come from the germline V gene. The J segment lost 3 bases and the V segment lost 1 base, leaving 6 bases of the junction unmatched.

V gene TRBV6-5 combines with J gene TRBJ1-2, with 8 nucleotides matching TRBD1. The CDR3 consists of 16 residues. V dropped 1 base and J dropped 4; count of bases not matched to a gene: 8. Per germline, CDR1 MNHEY and CDR2 SVGAGI. CDR3 residues: CASSYYDAGTGYGYTF. CDR3 bases: TGTGCCAGCAGTTACTATGATGCTGGGACAGGCTATGGCTACACCTTC.

The V and J genes are TRBV5-1 and TRBJ1-1, with D tentatively TRBD1 (6 bases). Germline V lookup: CDR1 SGHRS, CDR2 YFSETQ. V was trimmed by 0 bases and J by 10 bases, leaving 13 bases between them. This CDR3 is 13 amino acids long. The DNA for the CDR3 is TGCGCCAGCAGCTTGGAGACAGGCCGGGGAGCTTTCTTT. Protein: CASSLETGRGAFF. The variable domain in full, with the rest retrieved from reference TRBV5-1 and TRBJ1-1, is KAGVTQTPRYLIKTRGQQVTLSCSPISGHRSVSWYQQTPGQGLQFLFEYFSETQRNKGNFPGRFSGRQFSNSRSEMNVSTLELGDSALYLCASSLETGRGAFFGQGTRLTVV.

The chain combines TRBV14 with TRBJ2-1; the D gene is possibly TRBD2 (6 bases). Trimming pared 4 bases from V and 9 bases from J, leaving 19 bases between. Looked up from germline, CDR1 is SGHDN and CDR2 is FVKESK. This CDR3 comprises 15 residues. CDR3 loop: CASSLLSGGRGEQFF. Here the CDR3 DNA reads TGTGCCAGCAGCCTGCTTAGCGGTGGAAGGGGTGAGCAGTTCTTC.

V gene TRBV6-5 combines with J gene TRBJ1-4, with no clear D. V lost 4 bases, J lost 5 bases, and 2 bases lay in between. The CDR3 consists of 11 residues. Germline lookup yields CDR1 MNHEY and CDR2 SVGAGI. In DNA, the CDR3 is TGTGCCAGCAGTTCGAATGAAAAACTGTTTTTT. This gives the protein CASSSNEKLFF.

This clone was seen a single time. In DNA form, the CDR3 reads TGTGCCAGCAATACCGACAGGCTATATCAGCCCCAGCATTTT. It codes for CASNTDRLYQPQHF. The V gene is TRBV6-5, the J gene TRBJ1-5; D possibly corresponds to TRBD1 (6 bases). V was pared by 7 bases and J by 5 bases, with 15 bases between. Germline V gene lookup returns CDR1 MNHEY and CDR2 SVGAGI. The CDR3 totals 14 residues.

A few counts support this clone. The chain is built from TRBV7-8 and TRBJ2-7, with 7 positions matching TRBD1. The CDR3 is made up of 14 amino acids. V shed 6 bases and J 3 bases; nucleotides not matched to a gene: 8. Germline values: CDR1 SGHVS, CDR2 FQNEAQ. The CDR3 nucleotides read TGTGCCAGCAGGGGTACCGGGACAGTCTACGAGCAGTACTTC. This codes for CASRGTGTVYEQYF.

The rearrangement links TRBV11-2 to TRBJ1-1; D may be TRBD1 (5 bases). V lost 6 bases and J 4 bases, leaving 9 bases between the germline ends. This CDR3 region has 12 residues. The germline V gene encodes CDR1 SGHAT and CDR2 FQNNGV. The CDR3 region is CASRGGVTEAFF. The CDR3 DNA follows: TGTGCCAGCAGGGGGGGAGTCACTGAAGCTTTCTTT.

The table lists this clone with a count of one. The rearrangement links TRBV16 to TRBJ1-1, with TRBD1 matching over 7 bases. V was pared by 1 base and J by 1 base, with 6 bases of the junction left unmatched. The CDR3 runs to 16 residues. Germline V gives CDR1 KGHSY, CDR2 FQNENV. The CDR3 loop reads CASSQFGAGGNTEAFF. The CDR3 bases are TGTGCCAGCAGCCAATTTGGGGCAGGGGGGAACACTGAAGCTTTCTTT.